These T cell receptor beta chains were read from a single sample in a study of TIL therapy for anti-PD-1-resistant metastatic lung cancer. Some clones are missing from TCRdb's copy, which holds only in-frame ones; the method was immunoSEQ multiplex PCR. The sample carries approximately 45,000 clones, about 80% recorded once. This specimen consisted of blood, obtained at baseline. The receptors were sampled from a man between 65 and 85 years old with non-small cell lung cancer. The CDR3 runs from the conserved cysteine through the conserved F or W. A D gene is named only where the DNA matches it firmly. Expanded clones get a size class; other rows say once, few or many, or leave the size out.

.,TRBV7-2,TRBJ1-1,.,14,TGTGCCAGCAGCTTAGTACAGACCTACACTGAAGCTTTCTTT,CASSLVQTYTEAFF
few,TRBV7-2,TRBJ2-7,TRBD1,16,TGTGCCAGCAGCTTAGTGACAGGGATGCGTTCCTACGAGCAGTACTTC,CASSLVTGMRSYEQYF
.,TRBV5-4,TRBJ2-3,TRBD2,15,TGTGCCAGCAGTTTCGAAAGGACTAGCGTAGATACGCAGTATTTT,CASSFERTSVDTQYF
few,TRBV9,TRBJ1-1,.,13,TGTGCCAGCAGCGTAGCCCCAGACAGAGAAGCTTTCTTT,CASSVAPDREAFF
.,TRBV7-2,TRBJ1-6,.,12,TGTGCCAGCAGCTTTCAGAATTCACCCCTCCACTTT,CASSFQNSPLHF
.,TRBV30,TRBJ1-2,.,15,TGTGCCTGGAGTGTACTAGCGCGGCAGGCCTATGGCTACACCTTC,CAWSVLARQAYGYTF
.,TRBV15,TRBJ2-7,TRBD1,15,TGTGCCACCAGCAGAGAGATAGGGGGCTATAACGAGCAGTACTTC,CATSREIGGYNEQYF
.,TRBV7-2,TRBJ2-7,.,14,TGTGCCAGCAGCTCCGACAGTTCTTCCTACGAGCAGTACTTC,CASSSDSSSYEQYF
.,TRBV10-2,TRBJ2-5,.,19,TGCGCCAGCAGTGAGTCGAAGGGGACTCCCAGGCAGTACCAAGAGACCCAGTACTTC,CASSESKGTPRQYQETQYF
.,TRBV7-3,TRBJ1-1,TRBD1,15,TGTGCCAGCAGCTCCACCCCGGGACAGGACACTGAAGCTTTCTTT,CASSSTPGQDTEAFF
.,TRBV5-4,TRBJ2-2,.,13,TGTGCCAGCAGCTTGGTGGGCACCGGGGAGCTGTTTTTT,CASSLVGTGELFF
.,TRBV2,TRBJ2-2,.,13,TGTGCCAGCACTGTGATCGAAACCGGGGAGCTGTTTTTT,CASTVIETGELFF
.,TRBV7-9,TRBJ2-5,TRBD1,14,TGTGCCAGCAGCACGGGACAGGGGGCAGAGACCCAGTACTTC,CASSTGQGAETQYF
.,TRBV19,TRBJ2-7,TRBD1,15,TGTGCCAGTAGTATCGAGACAGGGTGGCCCTACGAGCAGTACTTC,CASSIETGWPYEQYF
.,TRBV20-1,TRBJ1-1,.,10,TGCAGTGCTATAGAAGTTGAAGCTTTCTTT,CSAIEVEAFF
.,TRBV5-1,TRBJ1-3,.,16,TGCGCCAGCAGCTTGGGGCAGGCGAGCTCTGGAAACACCATATATTTT,CASSLGQASSGNTIYF
many,TRBV4-3,TRBJ1-1,.,16,TGCGCCAGCAGCCTCCGGTTAGGCTTATTGAACACTGAAGCTTTCTTT,CASSLRLGLLNTEAFF
.,TRBV18,TRBJ1-1,.,13,TGTGCCAGCTCACAGGGAGTGAACACTGAAGCTTTCTTT,CASSQGVNTEAFF
few,TRBV4-1,TRBJ1-2,.,14,TGCGCCAGCAGCCTAAGCTTAGCTAACTATGGCTACACCTTC,CASSLSLANYGYTF
.,TRBV5-5,TRBJ2-7,.,14,TGTGCCAGCAGCTTGGGGGAAGGGATTAAGGAGCAGTACTTC,CASSLGEGIKEQYF
.,TRBV7-9,TRBJ2-5,.,15,TGTGCCAGCAGCCCCGGGACAACTTTCCAAGAGACCCAGTACTTC,CASSPGTTFQETQYF
.,TRBV28,TRBJ1-1,.,14,TGTGCCAGCAGTTTAGGGCAGGGGAACACTGAAGCTTTCTTT,CASSLGQGNTEAFF
.,TRBV5-8,TRBJ1-1,TRBD1,14,TGTGCCAGTTACAAGACAGGGCCGGGGACTGAAGCTTTCTTT,CASYKTGPGTEAFF
once,TRBV9,TRBJ2-2,.,13,TGTGCCAGCAAGGGGACTAACACCGGGGAGCTGTTTTTT,CASKGTNTGELFF